Listed below are T cell receptor beta chains from one sample, sequenced in a study of T cell repertoires in cytomegalovirus infection. The antigens these receptors bind are not known. TCRdb re-called the reads through MiXCR, storing one row per CDR3 protein. The sample has a few hundred thousand distinct CDR3 sequences, roughly 42% seen once. Source: cultured PBMCs, taken from culture after CMV antigen stimulation. The receptors come from a human donor in good health (CMV status not recorded). Some clones in this sample may be carry-over from other donors' samples. Both conserved end residues are part of each CDR3. D genes are given only for firm matches. Size values are once, few and many counts, or a class for expanded clones, and some rows have none.

TRBD2 | NA | TRBJ2-3 | 16 | TRBV5-6 | CASSPPSGTYTDTQYF | TGTGCCAGCAGCCCGCCCAGCGGGACCTACACAGATACGCAGTATTTT
TRBD1 | NA | TRBJ1-2 | 13 | TRBV20-1 | CSAQGQGGYGYTF | TGCAGTGCCCAGGGACAGGGAGGCTATGGCTACACCTTC
TRBD1 | few | TRBJ1-5 | 14 | TRBV12-3/TRBV12-4 | CASSLRQGRQPQHF | TGTGCCAGCAGTTTAAGACAGGGAAGACAGCCCCAGCATTTT
NA | few | TRBJ1-2 | 16 | TRBV7-2 | CASSWAGYGTHNGYTF | TGTGCCAGCAGCTGGGCCGGATACGGGACACACAACGGCTACACCTTC
NA | NA | TRBJ2-3 | 13 | TRBV27 | CASSSATSDTQYF | TGTGCCAGCAGTTCGGCCACGTCCGATACGCAGTATTTT
TRBD1 | NA | TRBJ2-3 | 17 | TRBV29-1 | CSVVSGQGAHSTDTQYF | TGCAGCGTTGTCTCGGGACAGGGGGCCCATAGCACAGATACGCAGTATTTT
TRBD1 | NA | TRBJ2-1 | 15 | TRBV14 | CASSQVDRAYNEQFF | TGTGCCAGCAGCCAAGTCGACAGGGCCTACAATGAGCAGTTCTTC
NA | NA | TRBJ2-5 | 16 | TRBV6-5 | CASRTGRGQPSETQYF | TGTGCCAGCAGGACGGGGCGGGGACAGCCATCGGAGACCCAGTACTTC
NA | NA | TRBJ1-1 | 15 | TRBV19 | CASSTSRVAWTEAFF | TGTGCCAGTAGTACATCTAGGGTCGCGTGGACTGAAGCTTTCTTT
TRBD1 | NA | TRBJ2-5 | 15 | TRBV20-1 | CSARGEDRDQETQYF | TGCAGTGCTAGGGGGGAAGACAGGGATCAAGAGACCCAGTACTTC
NA | few | TRBJ1-1 | 18 | TRBV6-8 | CASRPGQPRLWMNTEAFF | TGTGCCAGCAGACCTGGACAGCCCCGGCTATGGATGAACACTGAAGCTTTCTTT
NA | NA | TRBJ2-2 | 14 | TRBV12-3/TRBV12-4 | CASSLVGRTGELFF | TGTGCCAGCAGTTTAGTAGGGAGGACCGGGGAGCTGTTTTTT
NA | few | TRBJ1-5 | 15 | TRBV2 | CASMQGQGGNQPQHF | TGTGCCAGCATGCAGGGGCAGGGAGGCAATCAGCCCCAGCATTTT
NA | NA | TRBJ2-1 | 16 | TRBV6-2/TRBV6-3 | CASSRRLAGVSNEQFF | TGTGCCAGCAGCCGTAGACTAGCAGGGGTGTCCAATGAGCAGTTCTTC
NA | NA | TRBJ2-1 | 15 | TRBV14 | CASSPGGRGDNEQFF | TGTGCCAGCAGCCCAGGAGGCAGGGGTGACAATGAGCAGTTCTTC
TRBD1 | many | TRBJ2-7 | 15 | TRBV7-2 | CASSLEPGQTYEQYF | TGTGCCAGCAGCTTAGAACCGGGACAGACCTACGAGCAGTACTTC
TRBD2 | NA | TRBJ2-5 | 16 | TRBV11-2 | CASSLELAGGQETQYF | TGTGCCAGCAGCTTGGAACTAGCGGGGGGACAAGAGACCCAGTACTTC
NA | medium-sized | TRBJ2-1 | 14 | TRBV2 | CASKLQGTANEQFF | TGTGCCAGCAAACTACAGGGAACGGCCAATGAGCAGTTCTTC
TRBD1 | NA | TRBJ1-2 | 14 | TRBV27 | CASSPIGTGGGYTF | TGTGCCAGCAGTCCCATCGGGACAGGTGGTGGCTACACCTTC
NA | many | TRBJ2-6 | 14 | TRBV7-6 | CASSLNSLTNVLTF | TGTGCCAGCAGCTTAAATAGTTTGACCAACGTCCTGACTTTC
NA | NA | TRBJ1-3 | 14 | TRBV6-1 | CASSSRYSGNTIYF | TGTGCCAGCAGTTCCCGCTACTCTGGAAACACCATATATTTT
TRBD1 | few | TRBJ2-2 | 16 | TRBV2 | CALHLGTGGNTGELFF | TGTGCCTTACATCTAGGGACAGGGGGGAACACCGGGGAGCTGTTTTTT
TRBD2 | few | TRBJ2-5 | 15 | TRBV4-3 | CASSQRLAGGETQYF | TGCGCCAGCAGCCAGAGACTAGCGGGTGGAGAGACCCAGTACTTC
TRBD1 | NA | TRBJ2-3 | 15 | TRBV25-1 | CASSELDRDTDTQYF | TGTGCCAGCAGTGAATTAGACAGGGACACAGATACGCAGTATTTT
TRBD1 | NA | TRBJ2-7 | 14 | TRBV6-6 | CASRPGTGPYEQYF | TGTGCCAGCAGGCCAGGGACAGGCCCTTACGAGCAGTACTTC
TRBD1 | few | TRBJ1-6 | 18 | TRBV7-2 | CASRGDRSYGATNSPLHF | TGTGCCAGCAGGGGGGACAGGTCCTACGGTGCTACTAATTCACCCCTCCACTTT
TRBD2 | NA | TRBJ2-1 | 15 | TRBV19 | CASTTRGGTYNEQFF | TGTGCCAGTACCACGCGGGGGGGAACCTACAATGAGCAGTTCTTC
NA | few | TRBJ2-5 | 13 | TRBV27 | CASSPMEQETQYF | TGTGCCAGCAGCCCCATGGAACAAGAGACCCAGTACTTC
TRBD1 | NA | TRBJ1-5 | 16 | TRBV4-1 | CASSQRDRGGNQPQHF | TGCGCCAGCAGCCAAAGAGACAGGGGAGGCAATCAGCCCCAGCATTTT
NA | NA | TRBJ2-3 | 14 | TRBV11-2 | CASSLGEAADTQYF | TGTGCCAGCAGCTTAGGGGAGGCGGCAGATACGCAGTATTTT
NA | NA | TRBJ2-7 | 13 | TRBV7-9 | CATRDGLTYEQYF | TGTGCCACCAGGGACGGATTAACCTACGAGCAGTACTTC
TRBD2 | many | TRBJ2-5 | 20 | TRBV7-2 | CASSLGRLAGGLRGQETQYF | TGTGCCAGCAGCCTAGGCAGGCTAGCGGGAGGGTTAAGGGGGCAAGAGACCCAGTACTTC
NA | few | TRBJ2-1 | 13 | TRBV12-3/TRBV12-4 | CASSPQHYNEQFF | TGTGCCAGCAGCCCCCAGCACTACAATGAGCAGTTCTTC
NA | NA | TRBJ2-5 | 13 | TRBV2 | CASSTDNQETQYF | TGTGCCAGCAGTACCGACAACCAAGAGACCCAGTACTTC
NA | few | TRBJ1-5 | 16 | TRBV19 | CASSLTAGGGDQPQHF | TGTGCCAGTAGCTTAACCGCTGGGGGAGGTGATCAGCCCCAGCATTTT
TRBD1 | NA | TRBJ1-1 | 13 | TRBV19 | CASSGTVDTEAFF | TGTGCCAGTAGTGGGACAGTGGACACTGAAGCTTTCTTT
TRBD1 | NA | TRBJ1-1 | 14 | TRBV12-3/TRBV12-4 | CASSRQGAYTEAFF | TGTGCCAGCAGTCGTCAGGGGGCCTACACTGAAGCTTTCTTT
NA | few | TRBJ2-7 | 13 | TRBV10-3 | CATVGPDTYEQYF | TGTGCCACCGTGGGTCCAGATACCTACGAGCAGTACTTC
NA | NA | TRBJ2-1 | 15 | TRBV19 | CASRGSGQGFNEQFF | TGTGCCAGCAGAGGGTCGGGGCAGGGGTTTAATGAGCAGTTCTTC
NA | NA | TRBJ2-7 | 13 | TRBV7-8 | CASGGYVWGEQYF | TGTGCCAGCGGGGGATACGTCTGGGGAGAGCAGTACTTC
NA | few | TRBJ1-6 | 14 | TRBV12-3/TRBV12-4 | CASSWRGPNSPLHF | TGTGCCAGCAGTTGGAGGGGTCCCAATTCACCCCTCCACTTT
TRBD1 | few | TRBJ2-3 | 15 | TRBV12-3/TRBV12-4 | CASSPPGQPDATQYF | TGTGCCAGCAGTCCACCGGGACAGCCTGATGCTACGCAGTATTTT
TRBD2 | NA | TRBJ2-3 | 17 | TRBV12-3/TRBV12-4 | CASSLAPGTSSTDMQYF | TGTGCCAGCAGTTTAGCTCCCGGGACTAGCAGCACAGATATGCAGTATTTT
TRBD2 | NA | TRBJ2-5 | 15 | TRBV6-2/TRBV6-3 | CASSNRLAGVETQYF | TGTGCCAGCAGTAACCGACTAGCGGGAGTGGAGACCCAGTACTTC
TRBD2 | few | TRBJ2-7 | 15 | TRBV3-1 | CASSQDFAGGREQYF | TGTGCCAGCAGCCAAGACTTTGCGGGAGGTAGGGAGCAGTACTTC
TRBD2 | NA | TRBJ2-1 | 17 | TRBV20-1 | CSARDFTSGASYNEQFF | TGCAGTGCTAGAGATTTTACTAGCGGAGCGAGCTACAATGAGCAGTTCTTC
NA | NA | TRBJ1-2 | 15 | TRBV5-1 | CASKRLAGHYEGYTF | TGCGCCAGCAAACGACTAGCCGGACATTATGAGGGCTACACCTTC
TRBD2 | NA | TRBJ2-3 | 15 | TRBV6-6 | CASSWGGGAADTQYF | TGTGCCAGCAGTTGGGGCGGGGGGGCAGCAGATACGCAGTATTTT
NA | many | TRBJ1-1 | 14 | TRBV7-2 | CASSLSGMNTEAFF | TGTGCCAGCAGCTTATCAGGGATGAACACTGAAGCTTTCTTT
NA | few | TRBJ1-3 | 15 | TRBV7-2 | CASSLGLGNGNTIYF | TGTGCCAGCAGCTTAGGTCTTGGCAACGGAAACACCATATATTTT
TRBD2 | few | TRBJ2-3 | 15 | TRBV7-2 | CASSFYSASGDTQYF | TGTGCCAGCAGCTTTTACTCCGCTAGCGGGGATACGCAGTATTTT
TRBD1 | NA | TRBJ2-1 | 14 | TRBV10-3 | CAINGQGGYNEQFF | TGTGCCATCAATGGACAGGGGGGATACAATGAGCAGTTCTTC
NA | NA | TRBJ2-3 | 14 | TRBV10-3 | CAISDLTGSDTQYF | TGTGCCATCAGCGACCTTACAGGGTCAGATACGCAGTATTTT
NA | NA | TRBJ2-7 | 13 | TRBV6-5 | CASSYSSKYEQYF | TGTGCCAGCAGTTACTCGTCGAAATACGAGCAGTACTTC
TRBD1 | NA | TRBJ2-3 | 12 | TRBV7-9 | CAHRGLGDTQYF | TGTGCCCACAGGGGGCTTGGAGATACGCAGTATTTT
TRBD2 | once | TRBJ2-7 | 17 | TRBV2 | CASSLRASGGAVYEQYF | TGTGCCAGCAGCCTAAGGGCTAGCGGGGGGGCGGTATACGAGCAGTACTTC
TRBD2 | many | TRBJ2-4 | 15 | TRBV7-2 | CASSFSGSTKNIQYF | TGTGCCAGCAGCTTTAGCGGGTCCACCAAAAACATTCAGTACTTC
TRBD1 | many | TRBJ1-2 | 15 | TRBV7-2 | CASSLGQGAREGYTF | TGTGCCAGCAGCTTAGGGCAGGGGGCGCGTGAAGGCTACACCTTC
NA | NA | TRBJ1-5 | 12 | TRBV12-3/TRBV12-4 | CASRWVPGPQHF | TGTGCCAGCAGATGGGTTCCGGGGCCCCAGCATTTT